These 9 T cell receptor beta chains came from one sample sequenced in a study of regulatory T cells in long-lasting Graves disease. Libraries of TCR beta came from iRepertoire HTBI primers plus Arm-PCR of CDR3 regions. TCRdb redid the calling of the multiplex PCR reads with MiXCR, one entry per CDR3 protein. The sample records hundreds of thousands of distinct CDR3 sequences, about a fifth being singletons. The time point: persistent/refractory GD, antithyroid drugs over 5 years with positive TRAb. Following extraction of RNA from PBMCs, that RNA was used to make the TCR library. The sequencing here drew on peripheral blood mononuclear cells (PBMCs), taken when the disease was refractory, from a patient treated with antithyroid drugs. The receptor source for this set is a female donor with Graves disease.

This clonotype was found a few times. The junction and the germline gene differ at one end; a read error may be behind it. The rearrangement links TRBV6-1 to TRBJ2-1; weak D call: TRBD1 (5 bases). CDR3 length: 12 residues. Germline lookup yields CDR1 MNHNS and CDR2 SASEGT. CDR3 sequence reads: CASSERQGSILF. CDR3 sequence (DNA): TGTGCCAGCAGTGAGAGGCAGGGTAGCATCCTCTTC.

This clonotype was detected ten times or more. The chain is built from TRBV2 and TRBJ2-4; D tentatively fits TRBD1 or TRBD2 (7 bases each). Trimming took off 9 bases at V and 9 bases at J, with 18 bases between the two ends. Germline assignment: CDR1 SNHLY and CDR2 FYNNEI. The CDR3 is 13 amino acids. The CDR3 protein is CARRRGQRGIQYF. For the CDR3, the DNA is TGTGCCAGGAGGCGGGGACAGCGGGGCATTCAGTACTTC. Together with reference TRBV2 and TRBJ2-4, the CDR3 gives the full variable domain: EPEVTQTPSHQVTQMGQEVILRCVPISNHLYFYWYRQILGQKVEFLVSFYNNEISEKSEIFDDQFSVERPDGSNFTLKIRSTKLEDSAMYFCARRRGQRGIQYFGAGTRLSVL.

The chain couples TRBV11-2 to TRBJ2-7; D perhaps matches TRBD1 (6 bases). CDR1 and CDR2 from the germline V gene are SGHAT and FQNNGV. Between the trimmed V and J ends, which lost 2 bases and 5 bases, there was a span of 19 bases. The CDR3 extends over 16 amino acids. The CDR3: CASSLWDGGPRHEQYF. The DNA for the CDR3 is TGTGCCAGCAGCTTATGGGATGGGGGCCCCAGACACGAGCAGTACTTC.

This clonotype was counted many times. The chain carries TRBV5-6 and TRBJ2-5; D remains ambiguous. Germline loops: CDR1 SGHDT, CDR2 YYEEEE. Trimming removed 0 bases at V and 0 bases at J, with 15 bases between. The CDR3 runs 17 residues. The CDR3 sequence: CASSLGSLRKYQETQYF. As DNA, the CDR3 is TGTGCCAGCAGCTTGGGATCTTTGCGGAAATACCAAGAGACCCAGTACTTC.

Ten or more counts support this clonotype. The chain uses TRBV28 and TRBJ1-2; 8 bases fit TRBD1. This CDR3 region has 14 residues. CDR1 MDHEN and CDR2 SYDVKM come from the germline V gene. The J segment lost 3 bases and the V segment lost 4 bases, leaving 4 bases of the junction unmatched. The CDR3 loop is CASSSGQVDYGYTF. The CDR3, as DNA: TGTGCCAGCAGTTCGGGACAGGTGGACTATGGCTACACCTTC.

CDR3: CASSIHGGTEAFF. In DNA form, the CDR3 reads TGTGCCAGCAGCATCCACGGGGGCACTGAAGCTTTCTTT. This chain joins TRBV9 and TRBJ1-1; a weak D match, TRBD1 (5 bases). Germline V gives CDR1 SGDLS, CDR2 YYNGEE. Trimming shortened V by 4 bases and J by 4 bases, and 11 bases separated the two germline ends. CDR3 size: 13 residues.

This clonotype appeared a few times. The chain couples TRBV28 to TRBJ2-7; TRBD2 agrees at 7 bases. CDR1 and CDR2 (germline): MDHEN, SYDVKM. The CDR3 has 16 amino acids. J was trimmed by 8 bases and V by 5 bases; bases with no gene match: 18. The CDR3 reads CASSTTKGREPLKQYF. The CDR3 DNA is TGTGCCAGCAGTACGACAAAGGGGCGGGAGCCCTTAAAGCAGTACTTC.

This clonotype was picked up a small number of times. This chain joins TRBV19 and TRBJ1-1; D might be TRBD1 (5 bases). Germline V gene data show CDR1 as LNHDA and CDR2 as SQIVND (reference sequence). The CDR3 covers 11 residues. The V gene lost 7 bases and the J gene lost 11 bases, with 14 bases spanning the gap. In DNA, the CDR3 is TGTGCCAGTACCCAGGGCCTGGATGCTTTCTTT. This translates into CASTQGLDAFF.

In its sample, this clonotype was seen many times. In DNA form, the CDR3 reads TGTGCCAGCAGTTCGACAGGGCCCAACTATGGCTACACCTTC. Translating it yields CASSSTGPNYGYTF. This chain connects TRBV12-3 or TRBV12-4 to TRBJ1-2, with 7 bases matching TRBD1. The CDR3 totals 14 residues. J lost 2 bases, V lost 4 bases, and 4 bases had no gene match.